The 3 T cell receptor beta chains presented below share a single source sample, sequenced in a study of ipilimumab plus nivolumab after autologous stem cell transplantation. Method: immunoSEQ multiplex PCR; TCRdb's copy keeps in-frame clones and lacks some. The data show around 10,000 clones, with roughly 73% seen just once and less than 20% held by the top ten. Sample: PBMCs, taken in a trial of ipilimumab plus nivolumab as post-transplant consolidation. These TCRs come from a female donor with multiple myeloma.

DNA of the CDR3: TGCAGCGTTGGTAGGGGAGGCAATGAGCAGTTCTTC. Translated: CSVGRGGNEQFF. V gene TRBV29-1 combines with J gene TRBJ2-1; a weak D match, TRBD2 (6 bases). The germline V gene encodes CDR1 SQVTM and CDR2 ANQGSEA. V shed 4 bases and J shed 6 bases, with 10 bases lying between them. The length of the CDR3 is 12 residues.

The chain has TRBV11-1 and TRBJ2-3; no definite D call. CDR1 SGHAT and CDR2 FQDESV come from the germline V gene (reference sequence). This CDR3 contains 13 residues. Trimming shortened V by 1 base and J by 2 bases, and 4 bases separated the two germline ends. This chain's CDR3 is CASSLGTTDTQYF. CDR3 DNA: TGTGCCAGCAGCTTAGGGACCACAGATACGCAGTATTTT.

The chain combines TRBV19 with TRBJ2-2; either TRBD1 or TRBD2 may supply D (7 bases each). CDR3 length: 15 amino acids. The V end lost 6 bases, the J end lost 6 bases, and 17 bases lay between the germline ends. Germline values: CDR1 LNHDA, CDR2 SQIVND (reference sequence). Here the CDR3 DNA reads TGTGCCAGTAGCGAACCCAGGGGGAGGGCCGGGGAGCTGTTTTTT. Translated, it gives CASSEPRGRAGELFF.